This record looks at one T cell receptor (beta chain) sequence and its context. The sample is drawn from a study of blood T cell repertoires in COVID-19. Study information: COVID-19 samples collected from the United States, Italy and Spain covered acute and convalescent phases.

This CDR3 comprises 14 residues. Germline V gene data show CDR1 as SGHRS and CDR2 as YFSETQ. V lost 4 bases and J lost 8, with 18 bases in between. Individuals aged roughly 18 to 95 years were recruited from about two dozen US areas. Assignments of participants to cohorts depended upon their own reported clinical history. Symptom resolution, clearance, or two negative PCRs marked donors in Cohort 3 as recovered. The table came from immunoSEQ multiplex PCR; TCRdb's copy has only in-frame clones and leaves some out. Counted here are roughly 330,000 clones, about 89% occurring once; the ten biggest clones make up about 5.2%.

The sequence was obtained from a woman in her thirties who had recovered from COVID-19. The sample taken for sequencing was PBMCs or T cells enriched from blood (not recorded which). V is TRBV5-1 and J is TRBJ1-2; D remains unclear. CDR3 residues: CASSLTGVSKGYTF. DNA for the CDR3: TGCGCCAGCAGCCTCACCGGGGTCTCGAAGGGCTACACCTTC.